The clone carrying this T cell receptor (beta chain) was counted between two and nine times. The sample originates from a study of molecular identifiers for immune sequencing clone quantification. One entry per CDR3 protein, called by TCRdb with MiXCR from the PCR reads. The sample holds approximately 550,000 distinct CDR3 sequences, about a fifth seen once. A CD8+CD4-CCR7+CD45RA+ phenotype served as the sorting definition for naive CD8 T cells. The CDR3 runs 15 residues. Germline V lookup: CDR1 SGDLS, CDR2 YYNGEE. With 2 bases removed from V and 1 base from J, the gap between germline ends came to 9 bases.

V gene TRBV9 combines with J gene TRBJ2-2, with a tentative D call TRBD2 (6 bases). This receptor was taken from a human donor in good health. Some libraries in this study had Jurkat cell RNA spiked in. Input material: naive CD8+ T cells from blood, with Jurkat cell RNA spiked in. As for subset: FACS-sorted CD8+CD4-CCR7+CD45RA+ naive T cells. In DNA form, the CDR3 reads TGTGCCAGCAGCGTGACTAGGGTGAACACCGGGGAGCTGTTTTTT. It translates to CASSVTRVNTGELFF.